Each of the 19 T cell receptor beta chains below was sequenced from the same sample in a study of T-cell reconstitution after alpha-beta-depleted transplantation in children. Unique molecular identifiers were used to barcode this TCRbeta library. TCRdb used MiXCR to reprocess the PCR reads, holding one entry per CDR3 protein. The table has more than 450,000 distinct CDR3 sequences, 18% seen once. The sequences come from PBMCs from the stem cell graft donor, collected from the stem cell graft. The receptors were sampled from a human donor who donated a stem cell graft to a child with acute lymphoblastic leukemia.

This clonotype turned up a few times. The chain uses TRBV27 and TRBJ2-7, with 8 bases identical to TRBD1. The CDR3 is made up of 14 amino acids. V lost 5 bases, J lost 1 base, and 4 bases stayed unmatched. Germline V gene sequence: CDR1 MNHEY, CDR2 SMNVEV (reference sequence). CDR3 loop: CASSLTGESYEQYF. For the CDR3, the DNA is TGTGCCAGCAGTCTGACAGGGGAGTCCTACGAGCAGTACTTC.

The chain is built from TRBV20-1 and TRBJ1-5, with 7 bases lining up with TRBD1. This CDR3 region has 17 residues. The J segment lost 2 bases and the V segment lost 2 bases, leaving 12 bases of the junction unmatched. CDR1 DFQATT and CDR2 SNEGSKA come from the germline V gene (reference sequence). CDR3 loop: CSARFWTGPGGNQPQHF. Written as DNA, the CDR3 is TGCAGTGCTAGATTCTGGACAGGCCCGGGGGGCAATCAGCCCCAGCATTTT.

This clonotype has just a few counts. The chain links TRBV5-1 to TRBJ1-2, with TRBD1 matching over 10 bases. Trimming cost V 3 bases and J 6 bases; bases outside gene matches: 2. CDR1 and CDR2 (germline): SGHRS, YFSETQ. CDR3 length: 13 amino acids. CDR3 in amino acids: CASSSGQGDGYTF. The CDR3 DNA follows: TGCGCCAGCAGCTCCGGACAGGGGGATGGCTACACCTTC.

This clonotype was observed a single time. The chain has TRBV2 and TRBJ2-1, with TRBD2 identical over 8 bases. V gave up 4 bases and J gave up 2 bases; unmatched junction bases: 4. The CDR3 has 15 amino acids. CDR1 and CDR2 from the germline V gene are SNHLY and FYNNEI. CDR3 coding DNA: TGTGCCAGCAGTGGACTAGCGCTAACCTACAATGAGCAGTTCTTC. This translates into CASSGLALTYNEQFF.

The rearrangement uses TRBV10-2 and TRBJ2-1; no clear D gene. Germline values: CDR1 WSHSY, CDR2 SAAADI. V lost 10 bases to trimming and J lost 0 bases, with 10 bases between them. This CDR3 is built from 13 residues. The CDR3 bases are TGCGCCACAAGCAAGAGCTCCTACAATGAGCAGTTCTTC. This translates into CATSKSSYNEQFF.

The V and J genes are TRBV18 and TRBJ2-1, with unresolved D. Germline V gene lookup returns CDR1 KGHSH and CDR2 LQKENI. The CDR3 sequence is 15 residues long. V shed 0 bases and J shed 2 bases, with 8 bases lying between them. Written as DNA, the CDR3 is TGTGCCAGCTCACCACCGCAGCGAACCTACAATGAGCAGTTCTTC. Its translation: CASSPPQRTYNEQFF.

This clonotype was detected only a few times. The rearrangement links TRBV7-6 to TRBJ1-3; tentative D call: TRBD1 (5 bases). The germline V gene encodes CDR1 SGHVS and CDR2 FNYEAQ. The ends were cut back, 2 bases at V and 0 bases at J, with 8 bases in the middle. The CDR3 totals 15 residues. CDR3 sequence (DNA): TGTGCCAGCAGCTTACAGGGAAGCTCTGGAAACACCATATATTTT. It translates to CASSLQGSSGNTIYF.

CDR3 in DNA: TGCGCCAGCAGCTCCGGACTAGCGGGAGGCGGAGATACGCAGTATTTT. Its translation: CASSSGLAGGGDTQYF. V gene TRBV5-1 combines with J gene TRBJ2-3; 14 nucleotides match TRBD2. CDR1 is SGHRS, CDR2 YFSETQ, per germline. The CDR3 is 16 residues long. J lost 5 bases, V lost 3 bases, and 5 bases had no gene match.

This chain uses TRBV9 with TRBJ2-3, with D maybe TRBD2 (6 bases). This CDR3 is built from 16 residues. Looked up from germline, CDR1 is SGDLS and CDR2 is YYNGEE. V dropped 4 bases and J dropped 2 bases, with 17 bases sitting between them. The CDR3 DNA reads TGTGCCAGCAGCTCGTTAGCGGTAGGTCACACAGATACGCAGTATTTT. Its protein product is CASSSLAVGHTDTQYF.

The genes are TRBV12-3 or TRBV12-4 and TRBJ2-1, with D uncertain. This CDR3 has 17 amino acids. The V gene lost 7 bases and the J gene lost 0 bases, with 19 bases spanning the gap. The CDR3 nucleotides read TGTGCCAGCACAACAATCATGGGCCCCCGCTCCTACAATGAGCAGTTCTTC. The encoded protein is CASTTIMGPRSYNEQFF.

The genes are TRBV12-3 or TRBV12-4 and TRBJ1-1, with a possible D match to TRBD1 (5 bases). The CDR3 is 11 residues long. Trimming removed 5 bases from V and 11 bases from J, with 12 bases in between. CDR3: CASSHRQQAFF. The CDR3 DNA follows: TGTGCCAGCAGTCACAGGCAGCAGGCTTTCTTT.

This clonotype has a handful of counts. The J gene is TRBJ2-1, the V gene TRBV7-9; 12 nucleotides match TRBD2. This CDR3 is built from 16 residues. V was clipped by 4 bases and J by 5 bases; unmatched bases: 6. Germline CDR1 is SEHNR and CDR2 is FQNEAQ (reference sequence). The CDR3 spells CASSSGLAGLHNEQFF. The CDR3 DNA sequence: TGTGCCAGCAGCTCAGGACTAGCGGGGCTCCACAATGAGCAGTTCTTC.

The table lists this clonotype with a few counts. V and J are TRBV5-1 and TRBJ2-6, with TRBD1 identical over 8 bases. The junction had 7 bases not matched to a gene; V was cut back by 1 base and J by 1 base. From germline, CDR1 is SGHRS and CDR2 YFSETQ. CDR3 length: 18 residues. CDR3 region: CASSLIQGAVSGANVLTF. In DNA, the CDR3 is TGCGCCAGCAGCTTGATCCAGGGGGCTGTATCTGGGGCCAACGTCCTGACTTTC.

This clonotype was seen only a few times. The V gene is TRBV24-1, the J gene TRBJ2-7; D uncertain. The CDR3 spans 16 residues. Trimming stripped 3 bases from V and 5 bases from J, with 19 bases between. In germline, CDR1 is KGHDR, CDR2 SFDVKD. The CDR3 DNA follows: TGTGCCACCAGTGATGCCCCCCGGTTACAGCACCACGAGCAGTACTTC. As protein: CATSDAPRLQHHEQYF.

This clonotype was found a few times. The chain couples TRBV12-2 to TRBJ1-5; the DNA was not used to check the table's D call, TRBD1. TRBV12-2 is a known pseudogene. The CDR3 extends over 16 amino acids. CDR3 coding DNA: TGTGCAAGTCGTTTCGGGACAGGCCCACTTTGGAGTCCCCAGCATTTT. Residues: CASRFGTGPLWSPQHF.

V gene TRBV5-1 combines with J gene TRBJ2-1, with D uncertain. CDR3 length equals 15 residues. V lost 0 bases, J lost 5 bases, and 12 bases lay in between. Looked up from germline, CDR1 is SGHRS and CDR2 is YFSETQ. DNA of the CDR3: TGCGCCAGCAGCTTGGTAGCCGGGCCCCACAATGAGCAGTTCTTC. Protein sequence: CASSLVAGPHNEQFF.

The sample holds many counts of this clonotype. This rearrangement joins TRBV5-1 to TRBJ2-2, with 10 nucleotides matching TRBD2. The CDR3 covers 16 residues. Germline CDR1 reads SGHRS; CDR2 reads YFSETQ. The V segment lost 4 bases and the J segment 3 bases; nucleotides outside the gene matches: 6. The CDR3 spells CASSPQTSGYTGELFF. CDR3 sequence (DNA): TGCGCCAGCAGCCCGCAGACTAGCGGGTACACCGGGGAGCTGTTTTTT.

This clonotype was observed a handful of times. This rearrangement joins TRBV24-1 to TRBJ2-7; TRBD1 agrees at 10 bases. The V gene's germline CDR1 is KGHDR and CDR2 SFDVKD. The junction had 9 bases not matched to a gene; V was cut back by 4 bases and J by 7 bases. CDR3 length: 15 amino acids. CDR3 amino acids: CATSEDDRGLGEQYF. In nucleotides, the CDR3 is TGTGCCACCAGTGAAGACGACAGGGGGCTGGGAGAGCAGTACTTC.

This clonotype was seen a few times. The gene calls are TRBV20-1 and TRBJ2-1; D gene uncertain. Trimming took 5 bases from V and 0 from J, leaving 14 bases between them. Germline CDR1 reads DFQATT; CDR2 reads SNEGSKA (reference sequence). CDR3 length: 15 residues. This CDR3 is CSACDIESSYNEQFF. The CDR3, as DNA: TGCAGTGCTTGCGACATCGAGAGCTCCTACAATGAGCAGTTCTTC.